Sequencing of this TCR beta chain was carried out in a study of shared clonotypes between healthy human individuals. Study as a whole: Three CD4 naive, three CD4 memory, two CD8 naive and one CD8 memory plate were used per donor.

Here immunoSEQ multiplex PCR was the method, and the copy in TCRdb shows in-frame clones only, minus some. Here the sample spans more than 2 million clones, approximately 94% being singletons. This CDR3 has 15 residues. The V gene lost 6 bases and the J gene lost 2 bases, with 17 bases spanning the gap. CDR1 is SGDLS, CDR2 YYNGEE, per germline. CD4+ cell separation produced CD45RA+ naive and CD45RA-negative memory subsets. The source material was naive CD4+ T cells sorted from blood. The subset here: CD45RA+ positively selected. This sequence was found in a young man in good health. The genes are TRBV9 and TRBJ2-5; TRBD2 might be the D (7 bases). The CDR3 spells CASNKGGGPQETQYF. The CDR3 nucleotides read TGTGCCAGCAATAAGGGAGGGGGGCCTCAAGAGACCCAGTACTTC.